This T cell receptor beta chain was retrieved from a study of cytomegalovirus exposure and HLA in healthy donors. Study-wide findings and caveats: Researchers catalogued roughly 170 TCR beta chains as cytomegalovirus-associated. An observed cluster of highly shared sequence variants was recorded as a likely sequencing artifact.

On this clone: Its specificity is not known.

The CDR3 spans 17 residues. In germline, CDR1 is ENHRY, CDR2 SYGVKD. Trimming removed 6 bases from V and 0 bases from J; junction bases left unmatched: 10. The PCR contained 60 Vbeta and 13 Jbeta primers. The protocol was immunoSEQ multiplex PCR, while the TCRdb copy is restricted to in-frame clones and leaves out a portion. The table records 65,000 to 75,000 clones, 74% of them present only once. The sample consisted of PBMCs. J is TRBJ2-7 and V is TRBV10-3, with TRBD2 matching 11 bases. The sequence came from a woman aged 60-70 years in good health and CMV-seropositive. The CDR3 nucleotides are TGTGCCATCAGCCTCACCGGGACTAGCGGAAGCTCCTACGAGCAGTACTTC. Protein sequence: CAISLTGTSGSSYEQYF.